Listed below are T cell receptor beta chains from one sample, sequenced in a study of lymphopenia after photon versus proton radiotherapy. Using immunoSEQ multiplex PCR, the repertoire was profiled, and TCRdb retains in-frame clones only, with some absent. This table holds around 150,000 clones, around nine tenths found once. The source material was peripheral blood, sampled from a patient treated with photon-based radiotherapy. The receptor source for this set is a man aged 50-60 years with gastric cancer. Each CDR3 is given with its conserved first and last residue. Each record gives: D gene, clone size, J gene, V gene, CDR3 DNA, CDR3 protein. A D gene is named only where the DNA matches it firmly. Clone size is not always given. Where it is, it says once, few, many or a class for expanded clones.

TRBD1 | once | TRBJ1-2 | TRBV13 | TGTGCCAGCAGCGCCAGGGACAGGGGACCTTCGGGTGGCTACACCTTC | CASSARDRGPSGGYTF
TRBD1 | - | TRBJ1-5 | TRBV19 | TGTGCCAGTAACCCCGACAGGGGAAGACAGCCCCAGCATTTT | CASNPDRGRQPQHF
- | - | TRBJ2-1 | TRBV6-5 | TGTGCCAGCAGTTACCTACAGGGCAGCTCCTACAATGAGCAGTTCTTC | CASSYLQGSSYNEQFF
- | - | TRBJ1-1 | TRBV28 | TGTGCCAGCAGTACCCAGGGTGGGAACACTGAAGCTTTCTTT | CASSTQGGNTEAFF
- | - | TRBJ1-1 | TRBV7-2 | TGTGCCAGCAGCTTAAACGGAAACACTGAAGCTTTCTTT | CASSLNGNTEAFF
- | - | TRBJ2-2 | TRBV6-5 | TGTGCCAGCAGTTCGGACGTGGTGCGGGAGCTGTTTTTT | CASSSDVVRELFF
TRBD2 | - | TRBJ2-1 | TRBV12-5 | TGTGCTAGTGGTTTGGTACCGAGAGGAGGCGGGAGGGCCCAGTACAATGAGCAGTTCTTC | CASGLVPRGGGRAQYNEQFF
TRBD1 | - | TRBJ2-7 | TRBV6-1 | TGTGCCAGCAGTGAGGGACAGGGTACCTACGAGCAGTACTTC | CASSEGQGTYEQYF
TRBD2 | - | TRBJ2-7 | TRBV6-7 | TGTGCCAGCAGTCCGACTAGCGGGAAAGATTGGTACTTC | CASSPTSGKDWYF
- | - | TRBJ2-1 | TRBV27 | TGTGCCAGCAGTTTATCGGGGGCCTACAATGAGCAGTTCTTC | CASSLSGAYNEQFF
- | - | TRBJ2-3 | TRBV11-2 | TGTGCCAGCAGCTTAGATGAATATCCAGATACGCAGTATTTT | CASSLDEYPDTQYF
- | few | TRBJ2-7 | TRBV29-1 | TGCAGCATCCGGGACGGCTACGAGCAGTACTTC | CSIRDGYEQYF
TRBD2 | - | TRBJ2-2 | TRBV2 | TGTGCCAGCAGTGAGTCTAGCGGGATTCTCACCGGGGAGCTGTTTTTT | CASSESSGILTGELFF
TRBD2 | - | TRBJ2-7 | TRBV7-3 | TGTGCCAGCAGCTTAACTACGGGAGGGCCCTACGAGCAGTACTTC | CASSLTTGGPYEQYF
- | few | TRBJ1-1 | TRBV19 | TGTGCCAGTAGGGCGGGTTACACTGAAGCTTTCTTT | CASRAGYTEAFF
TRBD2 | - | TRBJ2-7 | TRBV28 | TGTGCCAGCAGTTCCGGGCCGCCCGGGGGGTATCAGTACTTC | CASSSGPPGGYQYF
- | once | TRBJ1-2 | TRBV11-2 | TGTGCCAGCAGCCCTTGGTCCAGGGCCCTTAACTATGGCTACACCTTC | CASSPWSRALNYGYTF
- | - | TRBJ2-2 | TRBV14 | TGTGCCAGCAGCCAAGAACCGTCAGCAAACACCGGGGAGCTGTTTTTT | CASSQEPSANTGELFF
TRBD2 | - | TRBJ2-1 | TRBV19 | TGTGCCAGTAGTATAATTGGGACTAGCGGAAAATACAATGAGCAGTTCTTC | CASSIIGTSGKYNEQFF
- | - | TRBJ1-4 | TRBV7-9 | TGTGCCAGCAGCTTACGGGGAACTAATGAAAAACTGTTTTTT | CASSLRGTNEKLFF
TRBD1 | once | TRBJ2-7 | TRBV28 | TGTGCCAGCAGTCTAGGACAGGGTACCTACGAGCAGTACTTC | CASSLGQGTYEQYF
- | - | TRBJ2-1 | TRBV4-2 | TGTGCCAGCAGCCAAGATACAGACTACTACAATGAGCAGTTCTTC | CASSQDTDYYNEQFF
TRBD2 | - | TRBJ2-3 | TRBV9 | TGTGCCAGCAGCGTAGGGCTAGCGGGAGGAGATACGCAGTATTTT | CASSVGLAGGDTQYF
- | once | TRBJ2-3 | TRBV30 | TGTGCCTGGAGTGTAGGGGGGGGTACAGATACGCAGTATTTT | CAWSVGGGTDTQYF
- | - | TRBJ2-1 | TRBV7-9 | TGTGCCAGCAGCTTAGCCGGGGGCAATGAGCAGTTCTTC | CASSLAGGNEQFF
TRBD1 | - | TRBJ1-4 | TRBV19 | TGTGCCAGTAGTCCACAGGGGATTAATGAAAAACTGTTTTTT | CASSPQGINEKLFF
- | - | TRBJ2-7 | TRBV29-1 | TGCAGCGTTGAAGGCGCGGCACGCTACGAGCAGTACTTC | CSVEGAARYEQYF
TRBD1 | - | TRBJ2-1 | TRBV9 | TGTGCCAGCAGCGCCGGGACAGGGCTTGTCAATGAGCAGTTCTTC | CASSAGTGLVNEQFF
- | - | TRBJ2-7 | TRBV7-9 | TGTGCCAGCGGGTCTGTTTCCTACGAGCAGTACTTC | CASGSVSYEQYF
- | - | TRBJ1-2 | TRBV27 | TGTGCCAGCAGTTTAGACCGGGACACCATTAACTATGGCTACACCTTC | CASSLDRDTINYGYTF
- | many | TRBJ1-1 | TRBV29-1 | TGCAGCGTTGAGGGGACGACGAACACTGAAGCTTTCTTT | CSVEGTTNTEAFF
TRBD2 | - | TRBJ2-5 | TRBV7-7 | TGTGCCAGCAGCTCCGGACTAGCGGGAGGGCCAGAGGAGACCCAGTACTTC | CASSSGLAGGPEETQYF
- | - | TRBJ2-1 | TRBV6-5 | TGTGCCAGCAAGGGGGGAGGGGCAAAGTTCTTC | CASKGGGAKFF
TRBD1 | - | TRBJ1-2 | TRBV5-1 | TGCGCCAGCAGCTTCGGGACAGCTTATGGCTACACCTTC | CASSFGTAYGYTF
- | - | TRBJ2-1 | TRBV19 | TGTGCCAGTAGCCGGGACTTTTACAATGAGCAGTTCTTC | CASSRDFYNEQFF
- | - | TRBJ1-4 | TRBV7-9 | TGTGCCAGCAGCTTGCTACAGGGTGCTAATGAAAAACTGTTTTTT | CASSLLQGANEKLFF
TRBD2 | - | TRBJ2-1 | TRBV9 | TGTGCCAGCAGCGAACTAGCGGGAGTCCTCAATGAGCAGTTCTTC | CASSELAGVLNEQFF
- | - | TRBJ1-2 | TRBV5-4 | TGTGCCAGCAGCTTGGGACAGAAATCCTATGGCTACACCTTC | CASSLGQKSYGYTF
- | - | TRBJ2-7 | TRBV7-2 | TGTGCCAGCAGCTTAATGCAGCAGTCCTACGAGCAGTACTTC | CASSLMQQSYEQYF
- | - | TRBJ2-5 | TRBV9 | TGTGCCAGCAGTGACACAGGGCGGTGGGAGACCCAGTACTTC | CASSDTGRWETQYF
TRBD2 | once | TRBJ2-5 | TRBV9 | TGTGCCAGCAGCGTAGCGGGGAGGGTCGGGGAGACCCAGTACTTC | CASSVAGRVGETQYF
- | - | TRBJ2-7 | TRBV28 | TGTGCCAGCACGGGCAACTACGAGCAGTACTTC | CASTGNYEQYF
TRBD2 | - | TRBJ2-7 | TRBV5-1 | TGCGCCAGCAGCCTCGGACTAGCGGGAGTGGGCGAGCAGTACTTC | CASSLGLAGVGEQYF
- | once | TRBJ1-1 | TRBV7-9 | TGTGCCAGCAGCTTAGAACAGGGTGACACTGAAGCTTTCTTT | CASSLEQGDTEAFF
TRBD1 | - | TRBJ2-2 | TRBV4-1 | TGCGCCAGCAGCCAACTTCGAGGGGGCGGCACCGGGGAGCTGTTTTTT | CASSQLRGGGTGELFF
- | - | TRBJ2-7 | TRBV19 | TGTGCCAGTAGTATGACCCCAGACTCTAAATACGAGCAGTACTTC | CASSMTPDSKYEQYF